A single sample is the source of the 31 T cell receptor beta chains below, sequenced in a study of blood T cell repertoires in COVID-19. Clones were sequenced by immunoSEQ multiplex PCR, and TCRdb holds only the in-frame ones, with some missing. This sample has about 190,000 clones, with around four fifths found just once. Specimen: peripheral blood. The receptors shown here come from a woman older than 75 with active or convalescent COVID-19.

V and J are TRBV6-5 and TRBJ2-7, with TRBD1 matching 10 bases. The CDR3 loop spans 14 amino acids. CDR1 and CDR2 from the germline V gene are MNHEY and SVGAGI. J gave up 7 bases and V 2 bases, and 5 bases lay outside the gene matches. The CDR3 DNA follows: TGTGCCAGCAGTTACGGGACAGGGGTTTGGGAGCAGTACTTC. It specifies CASSYGTGVWEQYF.

CDR3 protein: CASSPHIPDRHTYEQYF. In DNA form, the CDR3 reads TGTGCCAGCAGTCCGCATATCCCGGACAGGCACACCTACGAGCAGTACTTC. The J gene is TRBJ2-7, the V gene TRBV28, with 7 bases aligning to TRBD1. V gave up 5 bases and J gave up 2 bases; unmatched junction bases: 15. Germline V CDR1 and CDR2: MDHEN, SYDVKM. The CDR3 runs to 17 residues.

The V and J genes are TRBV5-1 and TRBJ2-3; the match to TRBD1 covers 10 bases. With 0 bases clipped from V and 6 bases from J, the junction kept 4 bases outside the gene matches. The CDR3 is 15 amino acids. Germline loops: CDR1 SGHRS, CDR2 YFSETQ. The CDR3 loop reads CASSLGQGAPDTQYF. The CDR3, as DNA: TGCGCCAGCAGCTTGGGACAGGGGGCACCGGATACGCAGTATTTT.

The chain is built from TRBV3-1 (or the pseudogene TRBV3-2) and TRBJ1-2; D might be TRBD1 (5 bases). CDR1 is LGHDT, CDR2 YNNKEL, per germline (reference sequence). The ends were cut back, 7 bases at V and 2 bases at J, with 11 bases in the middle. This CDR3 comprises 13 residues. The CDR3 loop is CASTGEGNYGYTF. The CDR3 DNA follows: TGTGCCAGCACCGGGGAGGGGAACTATGGCTACACCTTC.

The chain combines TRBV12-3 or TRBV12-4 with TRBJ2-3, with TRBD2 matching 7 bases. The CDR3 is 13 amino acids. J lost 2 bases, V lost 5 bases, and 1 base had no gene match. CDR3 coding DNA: TGTGCCAGCAGTACTAGCGTCACAGATACGCAGTATTTT. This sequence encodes CASSTSVTDTQYF.

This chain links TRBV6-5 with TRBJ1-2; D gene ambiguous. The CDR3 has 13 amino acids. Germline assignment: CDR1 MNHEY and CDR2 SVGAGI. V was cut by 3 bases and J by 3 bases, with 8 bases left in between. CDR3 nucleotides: TGTGCCAGCAGTTATAGGAGGGACTATGGCTACACCTTC. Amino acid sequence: CASSYRRDYGYTF.

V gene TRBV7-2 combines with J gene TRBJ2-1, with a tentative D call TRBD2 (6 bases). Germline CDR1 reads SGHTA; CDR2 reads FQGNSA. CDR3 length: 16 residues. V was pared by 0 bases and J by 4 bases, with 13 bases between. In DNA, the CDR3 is TGTGCCAGCAGCTTAGCTGGTAGCGGACCTTACAATGAGCAGTTCTTC. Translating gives CASSLAGSGPYNEQFF.

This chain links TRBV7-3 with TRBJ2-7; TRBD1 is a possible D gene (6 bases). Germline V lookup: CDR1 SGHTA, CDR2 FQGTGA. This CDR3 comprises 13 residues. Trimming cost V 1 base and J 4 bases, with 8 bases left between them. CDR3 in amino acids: CASSLKGGYEQYF. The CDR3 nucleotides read TGTGCCAGCAGCTTAAAAGGGGGTTACGAGCAGTACTTC.

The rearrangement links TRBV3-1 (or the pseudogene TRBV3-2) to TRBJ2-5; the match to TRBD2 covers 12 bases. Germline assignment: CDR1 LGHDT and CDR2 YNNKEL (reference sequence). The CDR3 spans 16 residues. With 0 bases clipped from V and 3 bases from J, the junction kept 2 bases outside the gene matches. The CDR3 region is CASSQDRLAGEETQYF. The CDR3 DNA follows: TGTGCCAGCAGCCAAGATCGACTAGCGGGGGAAGAGACCCAGTACTTC.

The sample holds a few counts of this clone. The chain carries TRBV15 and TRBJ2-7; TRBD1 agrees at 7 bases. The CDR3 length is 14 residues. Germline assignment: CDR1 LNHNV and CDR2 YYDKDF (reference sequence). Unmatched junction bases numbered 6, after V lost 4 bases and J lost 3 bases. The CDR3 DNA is TGTGCCACCAGCAAACAGGGGCTCCTCTACGAGCAGTACTTC. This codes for CATSKQGLLYEQYF. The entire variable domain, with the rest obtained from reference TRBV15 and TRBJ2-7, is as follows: DAMVIQNPRYQVTQFGKPVTLSCSQTLNHNVMYWYQQKSSQAPKLLFHYYDKDFNNEADTPDNFQSRRPNTSFCFLDIRSPGLGDTAMYLCATSKQGLLYEQYFGPGTRLTVT.

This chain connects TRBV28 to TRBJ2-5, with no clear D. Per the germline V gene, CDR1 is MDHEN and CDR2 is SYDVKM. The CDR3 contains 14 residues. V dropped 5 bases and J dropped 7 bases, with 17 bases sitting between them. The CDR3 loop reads CASSPPGGEGTQYF. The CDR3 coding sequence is TGTGCCAGCAGTCCCCCCGGCGGAGAAGGGACCCAGTACTTC. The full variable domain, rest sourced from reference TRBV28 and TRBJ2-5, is DVKVTQSSRYLVKRTGEKVFLECVQDMDHENMFWYRQDPGLGLRLIYFSYDVKMKEKGDIPEGYSVSREKKERFSLILESASTNQTSMYLCASSPPGGEGTQYFGPGTRLLVL.

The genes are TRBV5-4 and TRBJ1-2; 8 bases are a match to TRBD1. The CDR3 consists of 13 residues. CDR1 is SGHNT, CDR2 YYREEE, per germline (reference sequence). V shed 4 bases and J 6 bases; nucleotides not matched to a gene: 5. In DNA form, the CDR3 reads TGTGCCAGCAGCACCGAGACAGGGGATGGCTACACCTTC. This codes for CASSTETGDGYTF.

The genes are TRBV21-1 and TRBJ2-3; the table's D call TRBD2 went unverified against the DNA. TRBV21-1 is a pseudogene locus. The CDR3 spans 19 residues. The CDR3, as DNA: TGTGCCAGCAGAGACTCCCCCGGCGGGCGTAGAGCTAGCACAGATACGCAGTATTTT. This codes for CASRDSPGGRRASTDTQYF.

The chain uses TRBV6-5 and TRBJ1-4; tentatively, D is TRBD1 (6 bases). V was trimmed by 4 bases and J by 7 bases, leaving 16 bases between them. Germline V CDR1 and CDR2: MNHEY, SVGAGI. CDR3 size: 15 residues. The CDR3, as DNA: TGTGCCAGCAGTTCCCAGTGGGGGCAGAGTGAAAAACTGTTTTTT. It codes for CASSSQWGQSEKLFF.

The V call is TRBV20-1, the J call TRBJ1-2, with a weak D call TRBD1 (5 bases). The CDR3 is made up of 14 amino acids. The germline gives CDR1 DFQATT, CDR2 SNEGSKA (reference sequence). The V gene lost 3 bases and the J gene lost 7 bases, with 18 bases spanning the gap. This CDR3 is CSASMASGGGGYTF. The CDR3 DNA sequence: TGCAGTGCTAGTATGGCCTCGGGCGGGGGTGGCTACACCTTC.

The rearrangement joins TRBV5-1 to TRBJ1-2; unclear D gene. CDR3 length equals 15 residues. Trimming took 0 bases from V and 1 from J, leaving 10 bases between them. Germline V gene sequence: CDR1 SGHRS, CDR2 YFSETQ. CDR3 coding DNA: TGCGCCAGCAGCTTGGGCGGTTTGGATAACTATGGCTACACCTTC. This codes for CASSLGGLDNYGYTF.

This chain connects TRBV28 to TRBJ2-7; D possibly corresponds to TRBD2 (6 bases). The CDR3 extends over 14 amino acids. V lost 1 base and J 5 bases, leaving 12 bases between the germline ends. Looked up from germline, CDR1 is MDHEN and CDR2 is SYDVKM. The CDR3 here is CASSLSGGGHEQYF. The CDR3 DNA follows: TGTGCCAGCAGTTTATCCGGGGGTGGGCACGAGCAGTACTTC. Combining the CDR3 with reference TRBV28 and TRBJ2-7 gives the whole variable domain DVKVTQSSRYLVKRTGEKVFLECVQDMDHENMFWYRQDPGLGLRLIYFSYDVKMKEKGDIPEGYSVSREKKERFSLILESASTNQTSMYLCASSLSGGGHEQYFGPGTRLTVT.

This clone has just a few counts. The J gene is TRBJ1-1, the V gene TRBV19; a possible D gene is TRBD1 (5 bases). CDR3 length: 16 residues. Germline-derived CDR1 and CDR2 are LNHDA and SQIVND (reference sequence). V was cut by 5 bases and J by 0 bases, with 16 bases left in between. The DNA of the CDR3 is TGTGCCAGTAGTTGGGGGGGGTCCCACATGAACACTGAAGCTTTCTTT. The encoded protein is CASSWGGSHMNTEAFF.

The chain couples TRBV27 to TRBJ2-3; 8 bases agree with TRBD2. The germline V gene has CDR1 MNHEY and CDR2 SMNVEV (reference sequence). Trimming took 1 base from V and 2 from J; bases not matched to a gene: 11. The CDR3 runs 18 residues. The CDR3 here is CASSLYNSGGPLTDTQYF. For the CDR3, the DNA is TGTGCCAGCAGTTTATATAACAGCGGGGGCCCCCTCACAGATACGCAGTATTTT.

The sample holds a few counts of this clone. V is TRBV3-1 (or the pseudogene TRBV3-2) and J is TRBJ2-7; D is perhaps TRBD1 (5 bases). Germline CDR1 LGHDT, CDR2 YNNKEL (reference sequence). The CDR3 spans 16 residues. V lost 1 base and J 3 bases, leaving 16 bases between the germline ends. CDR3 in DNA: TGTGCCAGCAGCCAAGGGATGGTGGGGCAGGGCTACGAGCAGTACTTC. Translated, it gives CASSQGMVGQGYEQYF.

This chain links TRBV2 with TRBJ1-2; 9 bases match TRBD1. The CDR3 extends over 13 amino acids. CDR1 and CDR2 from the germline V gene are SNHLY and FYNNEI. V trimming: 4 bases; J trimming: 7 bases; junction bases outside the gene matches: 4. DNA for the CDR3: TGTGCCAGCAGTGGGGGACAGGGAAGTGGCTACACCTTC. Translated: CASSGGQGSGYTF.

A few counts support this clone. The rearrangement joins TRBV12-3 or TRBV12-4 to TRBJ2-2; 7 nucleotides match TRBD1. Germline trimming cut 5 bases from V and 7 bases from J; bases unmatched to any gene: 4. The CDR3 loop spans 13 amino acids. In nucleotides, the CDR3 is TGTGCCAGCAGTCTGGGACAGTTCGGGGAGCTGTTTTTT. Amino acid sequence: CASSLGQFGELFF.

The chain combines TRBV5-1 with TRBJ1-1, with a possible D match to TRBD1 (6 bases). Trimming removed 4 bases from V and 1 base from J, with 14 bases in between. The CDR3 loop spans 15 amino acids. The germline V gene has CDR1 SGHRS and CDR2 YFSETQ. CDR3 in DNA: TGCGCCAGCAGCCTAAATGGACAGCAGAACACTGAAGCTTTCTTT. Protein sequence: CASSLNGQQNTEAFF.

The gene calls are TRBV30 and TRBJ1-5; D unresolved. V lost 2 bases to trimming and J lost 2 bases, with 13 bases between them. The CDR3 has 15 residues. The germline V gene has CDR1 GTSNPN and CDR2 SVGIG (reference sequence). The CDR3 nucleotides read TGTGCCTGGAGTCGAGAATGGGGAGGCAATCAGCCCCAGCATTTT. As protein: CAWSREWGGNQPQHF. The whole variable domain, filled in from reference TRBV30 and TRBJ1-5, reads SQTIHQWPATLVQPVGSPLSLECTVEGTSNPNLYWYRQAAGRGLQLLFYSVGIGQISSEVPQNLSASRPQDRQFILSSKKLLLSDSGFYLCAWSREWGGNQPQHFGDGTRLSIL.

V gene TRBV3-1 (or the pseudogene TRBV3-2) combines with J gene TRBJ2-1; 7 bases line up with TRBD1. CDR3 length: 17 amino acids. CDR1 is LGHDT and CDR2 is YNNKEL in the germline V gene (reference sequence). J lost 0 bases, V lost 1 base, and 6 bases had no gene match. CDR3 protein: CASSQGLTGSSYNEQFF. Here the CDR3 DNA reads TGTGCCAGCAGCCAAGGCTTGACAGGGTCCTCCTACAATGAGCAGTTCTTC.

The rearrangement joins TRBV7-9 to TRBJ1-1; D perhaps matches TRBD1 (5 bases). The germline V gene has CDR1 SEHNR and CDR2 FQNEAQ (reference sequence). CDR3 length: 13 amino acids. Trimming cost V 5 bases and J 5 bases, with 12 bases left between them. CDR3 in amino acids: CASSKSGGTEAFF. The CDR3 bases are TGTGCCAGCAGCAAATCGGGGGGGACTGAAGCTTTCTTT.

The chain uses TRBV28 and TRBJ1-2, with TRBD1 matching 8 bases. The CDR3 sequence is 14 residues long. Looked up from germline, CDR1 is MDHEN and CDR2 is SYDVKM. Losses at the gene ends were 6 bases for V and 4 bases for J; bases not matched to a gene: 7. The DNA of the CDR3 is TGTGCCAGCAGCCGTACGACAGGGGTCTATGGCTACACCTTC. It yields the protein CASSRTTGVYGYTF.

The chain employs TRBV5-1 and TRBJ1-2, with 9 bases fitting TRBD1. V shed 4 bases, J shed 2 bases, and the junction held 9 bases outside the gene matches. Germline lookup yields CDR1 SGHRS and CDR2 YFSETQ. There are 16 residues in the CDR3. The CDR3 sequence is CASSNGGTGFNYGYTF. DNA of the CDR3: TGCGCCAGCAGCAATGGGGGGACAGGGTTCAACTATGGCTACACCTTC.

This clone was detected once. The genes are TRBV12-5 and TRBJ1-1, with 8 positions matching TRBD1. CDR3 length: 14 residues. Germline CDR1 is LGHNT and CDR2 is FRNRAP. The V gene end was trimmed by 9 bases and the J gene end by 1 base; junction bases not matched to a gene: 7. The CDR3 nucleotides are TGTGCTAGCGGGACAGGCCTTGGGAACACTGAAGCTTTCTTT. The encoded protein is CASGTGLGNTEAFF.

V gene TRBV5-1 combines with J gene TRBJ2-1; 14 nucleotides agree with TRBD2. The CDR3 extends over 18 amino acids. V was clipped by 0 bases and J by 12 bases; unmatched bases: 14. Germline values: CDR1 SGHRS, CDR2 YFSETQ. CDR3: CASSLAGLAGALTEAQFF. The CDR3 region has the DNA TGCGCCAGCAGCTTGGCGGGACTAGCGGGGGCCCTAACAGAGGCGCAGTTCTTC.

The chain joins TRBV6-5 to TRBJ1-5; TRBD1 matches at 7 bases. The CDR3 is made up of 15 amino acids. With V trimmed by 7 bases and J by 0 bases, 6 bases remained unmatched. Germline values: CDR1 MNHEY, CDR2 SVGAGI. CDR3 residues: CASIRQGDSNQPQHF. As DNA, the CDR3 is TGTGCCAGCATTCGACAGGGTGATAGCAATCAGCCCCAGCATTTT.